This TCR beta chain was retrieved from a study of cytomegalovirus exposure and HLA in healthy donors. Findings and caveats of the study: It was approximately 160 TCR beta chains that were listed as cytomegalovirus-associated. There were some public TCRs occurring in many donors, but most TCR sequences were rare.

This clone was detected once. Its antigen is not known. Germline values: CDR1 SEHNR, CDR2 FQNEAQ (reference sequence). The CDR3 is 13 amino acids. V lost 5 bases to trimming and J lost 2 bases; unmatched junction nucleotides: 2. The study ran its PCR with 60 Vbeta and 13 Jbeta primers. Sequenced by immunoSEQ multiplex PCR; TCRdb stores in-frame clones only, minus some. The table includes approximately 160,000 clones, about 82% detected once. This receptor was identified in a woman aged 18-29 years in good health and CMV-seronegative. Sequenced input: PBMCs. V and J are TRBV7-9 and TRBJ1-2; TRBD1 aligns across 7 bases. CDR3 sequence reads: CASSVTGNYGYTF. The DNA for the CDR3 is TGTGCCAGCAGCGTGACAGGGAACTATGGCTACACCTTC.